One sample yielded the 16 T cell receptor beta chains listed below, sequenced in a study of response to subunit inactivated influenza vaccine. One entry per CDR3 protein results from TCRdb running MiXCR on the RT-PCR reads. The sample lists 430,000 or so distinct CDR3 sequences, 11% seen once, with 10% to 15% in the top ten. Material: PBMCs from blood, obtained 45 days after vaccination. The receptors derive from a man between 45 and 60 years old who received an inactivated influenza vaccine.

The rearrangement uses TRBV29-1 and TRBJ2-3, with D possibly being TRBD2 (6 bases). CDR1 and CDR2 (germline): SQVTM, ANQGSEA. The CDR3 is 14 amino acids. V was pared by 6 bases and J by 0 bases, with 13 bases between. CDR3 sequence: CSVIVGTSTDTQYF. The CDR3 DNA reads as TGCAGCGTGATCGTCGGGACTAGCACAGATACGCAGTATTTT.

V and J are TRBV6-2 or TRBV6-3 and TRBJ1-2; maybe TRBD1 (6 bases). This CDR3 comprises 12 residues. Germline V gives CDR1 MNHEY, CDR2 SVGEGT. V gave up 6 bases and J gave up 2 bases, with 7 bases separating them. This CDR3 is CASRTGNYGYTF. In DNA, the CDR3 is TGTGCCAGCAGGACAGGAAACTATGGCTACACCTTC.

The chain combines TRBV14 with TRBJ2-7; TRBD1 matches at 10 bases. Trimming cost V 2 bases and J 3 bases; bases outside gene matches: 4. The CDR3 runs to 15 residues. Per the germline V gene, CDR1 is SGHDN and CDR2 is FVKESK. The CDR3 DNA is TGTGCCAGCAGCCAAATCGGGACAGGGGACTACGAGCAGTACTTC. This encodes CASSQIGTGDYEQYF.

This clonotype was picked up a small number of times. This chain joins TRBV7-9 and TRBJ1-6, with D possibly matching TRBD1 (5 bases). V was shortened by 5 bases and J by 13 bases, with 18 bases between the two germline ends. Germline lookup yields CDR1 SEHNR and CDR2 FQNEAQ (reference sequence). This CDR3 region has 14 residues. This CDR3 reads CASSPSGGVWPLHF. Here the CDR3 DNA reads TGTGCCAGCAGCCCCTCGGGGGGGGTTTGGCCCCTCCACTTT.

This clonotype was observed many times. The V call is TRBV15, the J call TRBJ2-5; 10 positions match TRBD2. The CDR3 covers 16 residues. V lost 0 bases and J lost 2; bases outside the gene matches: 3. The germline V gene has CDR1 LNHNV and CDR2 YYDKDF (reference sequence). CDR3 protein: CATSRDPAGGQETQYF. CDR3 bases: TGTGCCACCAGCAGAGATCCAGCGGGAGGGCAAGAGACCCAGTACTTC.

This clonotype was detected only a few times. DNA of the CDR3: TGTGCCAGCACCTCTCGAGCCGGGGGGTACAATGAGCAGTTCTTC. This codes for CASTSRAGGYNEQFF. The V and J genes are TRBV6-2 or TRBV6-3 and TRBJ2-1, with 7 bases aligning to TRBD2. With 7 bases clipped from V and 4 bases from J, the junction kept 10 bases outside the gene matches. The germline gives CDR1 MNHEY, CDR2 SVGEGT. This CDR3 region has 15 residues.

CDR3 sequence reads: CASSWTQGAGNEQFF. Here the CDR3 DNA reads TGCGCCAGCAGCTGGACTCAGGGGGCGGGCAATGAGCAGTTCTTC. The rearrangement joins TRBV5-1 to TRBJ2-1, with 8 bases aligning to TRBD1. There are 15 residues in the CDR3. With 3 bases clipped from V and 6 bases from J, the junction kept 8 bases outside the gene matches. Germline assignment: CDR1 SGHRS and CDR2 YFSETQ.

The chain carries TRBV5-1 and TRBJ2-1; TRBD2 might be the D (6 bases). The CDR3 loop spans 16 amino acids. Germline V gene lookup returns CDR1 SGHRS and CDR2 YFSETQ. V gave up 1 base and J gave up 5 bases, with 16 bases separating them. DNA for the CDR3: TGCGCCAGCAGCTTGCGCTCCGGGACTCCCAACAATGAGCAGTTCTTC. Translating gives CASSLRSGTPNNEQFF.

The table lists this clonotype with many counts. J is TRBJ1-2 and V is TRBV7-9; the D gene is possibly TRBD1 (6 bases). The ends were cut back, 4 bases at V and 4 bases at J, with 7 bases in the middle. The germline CDR1 and CDR2 sequences are SEHNR and FQNEAQ (reference sequence). CDR3 length: 12 residues. CDR3 residues: CASSWDTYGYTF. The DNA of the CDR3 is TGTGCCAGCAGCTGGGACACCTATGGCTACACCTTC. Full variable domain (remainder filled in from reference TRBV7-9 and TRBJ1-2): DTGVSQNPRHKITKRGQNVTFRCDPISEHNRLYWYRQTLGQGPEFLTYFQNEAQLEKSRLLSDRFSAERPKGSFSTLEIQRTEQGDSAMYLCASSWDTYGYTFGSGTRLTVV.

This clonotype appeared a few times. V gene TRBV24-1 combines with J gene TRBJ2-3, with D uncertain. This CDR3 contains 16 residues. Trimming cost V 2 bases and J 0 bases, with 11 bases left between them. Germline CDR1 is KGHDR and CDR2 is SFDVKD. Here the CDR3 reads CATSDSGWASTDTQYF. The CDR3, as DNA: TGTGCCACCAGTGATTCCGGATGGGCTAGCACAGATACGCAGTATTTT.

The rearrangement uses TRBV4-3 and TRBJ2-1; perhaps TRBD2 as D (5 bases). In germline, CDR1 is LGHNA, CDR2 YSLEER. The CDR3 is 17 residues long. V lost 0 bases, J lost 3 bases, and 15 bases lay in between. CDR3: CASSQDRTDSNYNEQFF. In nucleotides, the CDR3 is TGCGCCAGCAGCCAAGATCGGACTGACTCTAACTACAATGAGCAGTTCTTC.

This clonotype has a count of ten or more. The V gene is TRBV5-1, the J gene TRBJ1-1; perhaps TRBD1 as D (5 bases). The CDR3 runs to 14 residues. The V end lost 4 bases, the J end lost 6 bases, and 16 bases lay between the germline ends. Germline loops: CDR1 SGHRS, CDR2 YFSETQ. CDR3 residues: CASSPPGGDAEAFF. The CDR3 DNA sequence: TGCGCCAGCAGCCCTCCGGGGGGGGACGCTGAAGCTTTCTTT.

This sequence joins TRBV5-6 and TRBJ2-7; the D gene is possibly TRBD2 (6 bases). The V gene's germline CDR1 is SGHDT and CDR2 YYEEEE. The CDR3 contains 14 residues. V was clipped by 0 bases and J by 6 bases, with 13 bases between them. The CDR3 spells CASSLAPGDSEQYF. The CDR3 region has the DNA TGTGCCAGCAGCTTGGCCCCTGGGGACTCCGAGCAGTACTTC.

The sample holds many counts of this clonotype. The CDR3 DNA is TGTGCCAGCAGATCCAGTAGACCTCGGGACTCCTACTCCTACGAGCAGTACTTC. It specifies CASRSSRPRDSYSYEQYF. V is TRBV28 and J is TRBJ2-7; D possibly corresponds to TRBD2 (6 bases). The CDR3 loop spans 18 amino acids. Looked up from germline, CDR1 is MDHEN and CDR2 is SYDVKM. V lost 6 bases, J lost 0 bases, and 24 bases lay in between.

This clonotype was observed at least ten times. The chain carries TRBV5-1 and TRBJ2-7, with TRBD1 matching 9 bases. CDR3 length: 14 residues. The germline V gene encodes CDR1 SGHRS and CDR2 YFSETQ. After removal of 1 base from V and 6 bases from J, the junction contained 5 bases not matched to a gene. As DNA, the CDR3 is TGCGCCAGCAGCTTGCGGCCGACAGGGGGCGAGCAGTACTTC. Translation: CASSLRPTGGEQYF.

The rearrangement joins TRBV20-1 to TRBJ2-3, with TRBD2 identical over 15 bases. V lost 3 bases, J lost 4 bases, and 5 bases stayed unmatched. Looked up from germline, CDR1 is DFQATT and CDR2 is SNEGSKA (reference sequence). This CDR3 is built from 16 residues. The CDR3 is CSARGLAGGGADTQYF. In DNA, the CDR3 is TGCAGTGCTAGGGGACTAGCGGGGGGCGGGGCAGATACGCAGTATTTT.